The 23 T cell receptor beta chains in this list originate from one sample, sequenced in a study of response to subunit inactivated influenza vaccine. Via MiXCR, TCRdb re-called the RT-PCR reads, giving one row per CDR3 protein. The sample has 650,000 to 800,000 distinct CDR3 sequences, roughly 13% seen once. Here the sequenced sample was PBMCs from blood, taken roughly 15 days before vaccination. These receptors all come from a man aged 50 to 60 who received an inactivated influenza vaccine.

The genes are TRBV12-3 or TRBV12-4 and TRBJ2-3, with D tentatively TRBD1 (6 bases). The V end was cut by 8 bases, the J end by 2 bases, with 14 bases between. The CDR3 has 14 amino acids. The CDR3 spells CASGKGVFTDTQYF. CDR3 nucleotide sequence: TGTGCCAGCGGCAAGGGGGTTTTCACAGATACGCAGTATTTT.

This clonotype came up a few times. The chain links TRBV6-5 to TRBJ2-5; D is ambiguous. Germline CDR1 and CDR2: MNHEY and SVGAGI. The CDR3 has 14 amino acids. Trimming took 3 bases from V and 5 from J, leaving 13 bases between them. CDR3 nucleotide sequence: TGTGCCAGCAGTTATATCGATGATGGGGAGACCCAGTACTTC. Translation: CASSYIDDGETQYF.

This clonotype was detected ten times or more. This chain links TRBV7-8 with TRBJ2-5; D is unresolved. Trimming shortened V by 2 bases and J by 5 bases, and 6 bases separated the two germline ends. This CDR3 has 12 amino acids. Per the germline V gene, CDR1 is SGHVS and CDR2 is FQNEAQ. The DNA of the CDR3 is TGTGCCAGCAGCTTAAGAAGCGAGACCCAGTACTTC. Its protein product is CASSLRSETQYF.

The V gene is TRBV4-1, the J gene TRBJ2-5; D not certain. V lost 0 bases and J 5 bases, leaving 13 bases between the germline ends. The CDR3 loop spans 15 amino acids. Per germline, CDR1 MGHRA and CDR2 YSYEKL. Written as DNA, the CDR3 is TGCGCCAGCAGCCAAGATCAGGTCCGGGTTGAGACCCAGTACTTC. Residues: CASSQDQVRVETQYF.

The sample holds a few counts of this clonotype. The chain joins TRBV12-3 or TRBV12-4 to TRBJ1-2, with D possibly matching TRBD1 (5 bases). V was trimmed by 7 bases and J by 7 bases, leaving 13 bases between them. The CDR3 contains 12 residues. The CDR3 region has the DNA TGTGCCAGCAAACAGGATTCTCGTGGCTACACCTTC. Protein: CASKQDSRGYTF.

This clonotype was counted between two and nine times. The J gene is TRBJ1-2, the V gene TRBV6-5, with 7 bases that match TRBD1. The CDR3 is 15 residues long. V gave up 2 bases and J gave up 5 bases; unmatched junction bases: 8. Germline V gene sequence: CDR1 MNHEY, CDR2 SVGAGI. The CDR3 here is CASSYTRGGSYGYTF. DNA for the CDR3: TGTGCCAGCAGTTACACCAGGGGGGGATCTTATGGCTACACCTTC.

The chain joins TRBV27 to TRBJ2-7; the D is unclear. The CDR3 loop spans 14 amino acids. The V gene lost 1 base and the J gene lost 4 bases, with 11 bases spanning the gap. Per the germline V gene, CDR1 is MNHEY and CDR2 is SMNVEV (reference sequence). CDR3 in amino acids: CASSLLEFLYEQYF. CDR3 nucleotides: TGTGCCAGCAGTTTATTGGAGTTTCTTTACGAGCAGTACTTC.

The CDR3 sequence is CASSPRTGIYGYTF. In DNA, the CDR3 is TGTGCCAGCAGCCCTAGGACAGGGATCTATGGCTACACCTTC. The rearrangement links TRBV7-9 to TRBJ1-2; the match to TRBD1 covers 8 bases. The germline CDR1 and CDR2 sequences are SEHNR and FQNEAQ (reference sequence). The trim removed 5 bases at V and 4 bases at J, leaving 6 bases unmatched. The CDR3 runs to 14 residues. The full variable domain, with the rest looked up from reference TRBV7-9 and TRBJ1-2, is DTGVSQNPRHKITKRGQNVTFRCDPISEHNRLYWYRQTLGQGPEFLTYFQNEAQLEKSRLLSDRFSAERPKGSFSTLEIQRTEQGDSAMYLCASSPRTGIYGYTFGSGTRLTVV.

V is TRBV19 and J is TRBJ2-3, with TRBD2 matching 14 bases. Germline CDR1 and CDR2: LNHDA and SQIVND (reference sequence). The ends lost 5 bases at V and 2 bases at J; junction bases unmatched: 6. The CDR3 has 17 amino acids. The CDR3 DNA sequence: TGTGCCAGTAGTCCCCAGGGACTAGCGGGAGCCACAGATACGCAGTATTTT. It codes for CASSPQGLAGATDTQYF.

This clonotype turned up a few times. The chain joins TRBV12-3 or TRBV12-4 to TRBJ2-4, with 13 nucleotides matching TRBD2. There are 16 residues in the CDR3. The V and J ends lost 6 bases and 6 bases, in that order; junction bases with no gene match: 8. CDR3 DNA: TGTGCCAGCAGCTCCACTAGCGGGAGGGCCGGAAACATTCAGTACTTC. Translating gives CASSSTSGRAGNIQYF.

The chain couples TRBV20-1 to TRBJ2-7, with a tentative D call TRBD2 (5 bases). CDR1 DFQATT and CDR2 SNEGSKA come from the germline V gene (reference sequence). The CDR3 extends over 12 amino acids. V lost 6 bases to trimming and J lost 3 bases, with 12 bases between them. The CDR3 DNA reads TGCAGTGCGGGTAGCGTCATCTACGAGCAGTACTTC. Translated, it gives CSAGSVIYEQYF.

The rearrangement links TRBV14 to TRBJ2-7; D gene ambiguous. The CDR3 covers 15 residues. Between the trimmed V and J ends, which lost 1 base and 3 bases, there was a span of 13 bases. The germline V gene encodes CDR1 SGHDN and CDR2 FVKESK. CDR3 sequence reads: CASSQGRSPVYEQYF. CDR3 nucleotide sequence: TGTGCCAGCAGCCAAGGGCGGTCACCTGTCTACGAGCAGTACTTC.

This clonotype was observed a handful of times. The gene calls are TRBV7-2 and TRBJ2-1, with a weak D call TRBD2 (6 bases). Germline V gene sequence: CDR1 SGHTA, CDR2 FQGNSA. This CDR3 region has 16 residues. V lost 5 bases and J lost 0, with 14 bases in between. The CDR3: CASSPTWDSSYNEQFF. Written as DNA, the CDR3 is TGTGCCAGCAGCCCAACCTGGGACTCCTCCTACAATGAGCAGTTCTTC.

The chain employs TRBV7-8 and TRBJ2-7; 10 positions agree with TRBD1. The CDR3 length is 16 residues. V was pared by 2 bases and J by 3 bases, with 7 bases of the junction left unmatched. CDR1 SGHVS and CDR2 FQNEAQ come from the germline V gene. The CDR3, as DNA: TGTGCCAGCAGCTTACCTTTAGGACAGGGGGGCTACGAGCAGTACTTC. Translated, it gives CASSLPLGQGGYEQYF.

This clonotype was picked up a small number of times. The chain uses TRBV29-1 and TRBJ2-7; 10 bases map to TRBD1. The CDR3 totals 13 residues. Trimming at V came to 5 bases and at J to 1 base, leaving 2 bases not matched to a gene. The germline CDR1 and CDR2 sequences are SQVTM and ANQGSEA. The CDR3 loop reads CSVTGQGSYEQYF. The CDR3 nucleotides read TGCAGCGTTACGGGACAGGGGTCCTACGAGCAGTACTTC.

This clonotype was found a few times. V gene TRBV5-4 combines with J gene TRBJ2-5, with a weak D call TRBD2 (5 bases). V was trimmed by 4 bases and J by 2 bases, leaving 15 bases between them. This CDR3 region has 15 residues. Germline assignment: CDR1 SGHNT and CDR2 YYREEE (reference sequence). The CDR3 bases are TGTGCCAGCAGCAATGATCCGGGATCTCAAGAGACCCAGTACTTC. Amino acid sequence: CASSNDPGSQETQYF.

The table lists this clonotype with a few counts. The chain links TRBV4-3 to TRBJ2-6; D is uncertain. V shed 3 bases and J shed 2 bases, with 14 bases lying between them. This CDR3 comprises 17 residues. Per the germline V gene, CDR1 is LGHNA and CDR2 is YSLEER. CDR3 sequence: CASSQTLLNAGANVLTF. The CDR3 DNA reads TGCGCCAGCAGCCAGACCCTCTTAAACGCTGGGGCCAACGTCCTGACTTTC.

This clonotype was picked up a small number of times. V is TRBV7-9 and J is TRBJ2-7; maybe TRBD2 (6 bases). CDR3 length: 15 residues. V was trimmed by 2 bases and J by 3 bases, leaving 14 bases between them. Germline V gene data show CDR1 as SEHNR and CDR2 as FQNEAQ (reference sequence). The CDR3 is CASSLTSHLNYEQYF. CDR3 DNA: TGTGCCAGCAGCTTAACTAGCCATCTTAACTACGAGCAGTACTTC.

This clonotype was observed a handful of times. The chain uses TRBV28 and TRBJ1-1, with D uncertain. The CDR3 sequence is 13 residues long. Germline V gene lookup returns CDR1 MDHEN and CDR2 SYDVKM. With 3 bases removed from V and 4 bases from J, the gap between germline ends came to 9 bases. The CDR3 loop reads CASSFGRSTEAFF. CDR3 DNA sequence: TGTGCCAGCAGTTTTGGGAGGAGCACTGAAGCTTTCTTT.

The chain is built from TRBV28 and TRBJ1-3; D is unclear. The CDR3 extends over 15 amino acids. Germline V gene lookup returns CDR1 MDHEN and CDR2 SYDVKM. V dropped 2 bases and J dropped 0 bases, with 8 bases sitting between them. The CDR3 DNA reads TGTGCCAGCAGTTTAGGCGACCTCTCTGGAAACACCATATATTTT. Its protein is CASSLGDLSGNTIYF. The variable domain in full, with the rest retrieved from reference TRBV28 and TRBJ1-3, is DVKVTQSSRYLVKRTGEKVFLECVQDMDHENMFWYRQDPGLGLRLIYFSYDVKMKEKGDIPEGYSVSREKKERFSLILESASTNQTSMYLCASSLGDLSGNTIYFGEGSWLTVV.

V and J are TRBV10-3 and TRBJ1-5; D not resolved. The CDR3 loop spans 13 amino acids. Germline CDR1 is ENHRY and CDR2 is SYGVKD. Trimming stripped 6 bases from V and 7 bases from J, with 13 bases between. CDR3 coding DNA: TGTGCCATCAGCCCTACTATCAACCAGCCCCAGCATTTT. Protein: CAISPTINQPQHF.

The chain uses TRBV10-3 and TRBJ1-2; the D is unclear. CDR1 is ENHRY, CDR2 SYGVKD, per germline. The V and J ends lost 5 bases and 1 base respectively, with 17 bases between them. The CDR3 loop spans 16 amino acids. DNA of the CDR3: TGTGCCATCAGTCCCGTATCAGGCAGAAGTAACTATGGCTACACCTTC. As protein: CAISPVSGRSNYGYTF.

The sample holds a few counts of this clonotype. The chain joins TRBV5-1 to TRBJ1-1, with 9 bases fitting TRBD1. The CDR3 has 16 amino acids. The V segment lost 2 bases and the J segment 5 bases; nucleotides outside the gene matches: 10. Germline loops: CDR1 SGHRS, CDR2 YFSETQ. The CDR3 DNA is TGCGCCAGCAGCTTACGTCCGGGACAGGGAGATACTGAAGCTTTCTTT. It translates to CASSLRPGQGDTEAFF.